Shown below are 5 T cell receptor beta chains from a single sample sequenced in a study of T cell responses to AZD1222 COVID-19 vaccine. Sequencing was performed with immunoSEQ multiplex PCR; in TCRdb, only in-frame clones are kept and a portion is missing. The sample yields fewer than 110,000 clones, about 89% seen once. This sample comprised peripheral blood, obtained 28 days after the second AZD1222 dose. Receptors originate from an adult who received the AZD1222 COVID-19 vaccine.

The J gene is TRBJ1-4, the V gene TRBV6-5, with TRBD1 identical over 7 bases. This CDR3 has 13 amino acids. CDR1 is MNHEY and CDR2 is SVGAGI in the germline V gene. J gave up 7 bases and V 6 bases, and 5 bases lay outside the gene matches. The CDR3 DNA reads as TGTGCCAGCAGCACAGGGGCAAGTGAAAAACTGTTTTTT. The encoded protein is CASSTGASEKLFF.

CDR3 protein: CASRFDRGVPYEQYF. In DNA, the CDR3 is TGTGCCAGCAGGTTCGACAGGGGAGTTCCCTACGAGCAGTACTTC. This chain links TRBV2 with TRBJ2-7; TRBD1 matches at 8 bases. CDR1 is SNHLY, CDR2 FYNNEI, per germline. Losses at the gene ends were 6 bases for V and 2 bases for J; bases not matched to a gene: 9. The CDR3 length is 15 residues.

The rearrangement links TRBV6-2 or TRBV6-3 to TRBJ2-5, with D possibly matching TRBD1 (5 bases). Germline V CDR1 and CDR2: MNHEY, SVGEGT. Trimming shortened V by 5 bases and J by 5 bases, and 15 bases separated the two germline ends. The CDR3 is made up of 14 amino acids. CDR3 in DNA: TGTGCCAGCAGTGACGCCCAGGGCTGGGAGACCCAGTACTTC. Translation: CASSDAQGWETQYF.

CDR3 in amino acids: CASSEPTSGHYEQYF. CDR3 bases: TGCGCCAGCAGTGAGCCGACTAGCGGACATTACGAGCAGTACTTC. V usage is TRBV10-2 and J usage is TRBJ2-7; 9 bases match TRBD2. This CDR3 has 15 amino acids. Germline V gene sequence: CDR1 WSHSY, CDR2 SAAADI. J was trimmed by 4 bases and V by 2 bases; bases with no gene match: 6.

The genes are TRBV2 and TRBJ1-2; the D is unclear. V lost 3 bases and J lost 8, with 13 bases in between. The germline CDR1 and CDR2 sequences are SNHLY and FYNNEI. The CDR3 has 13 residues. The CDR3 DNA sequence: TGTGCCAGCAGTGACACCGGCCTCGGGGGCTACACCTTC. This gives the protein CASSDTGLGGYTF.